This T cell receptor beta chain was sequenced for a study of CD8+CD57+ T cells in acquired aplastic anemia. For the study at large: Sorted CD4+ and CD8+ cells gave an average of approximately 3 ug of DNA.

Profiles of TCR beta VDJ and CDR3 were generated from a genomic DNA template. TCRdb analysed the reads with MiXCR anew, one entry per CDR3 protein. The data contain about 160,000 distinct CDR3 sequences, more than 45% of them singletons. Germline-derived CDR1 and CDR2 are SNHLY and FYNNEI. The length of the CDR3 is 13 residues. The V and J ends lost 7 bases and 8 bases respectively, with 17 bases between them. Notes on this clonotype: No antigen is known for it.

Previously, flow cytometry had revealed CD8+CD57+ cell expansion in the patients chosen for sequencing. A severe acquired aplastic anemia diagnosis applied to all patients. Whole-study results and caveats: Sharing between patients and controls was observed for over 25 CD8+ CDR3 sequences. Patients did not significantly differ from controls in CD8+ Simpson's diversity.

Sequenced: sorted CD4+, CD8+, or CD8+CD57+ T cells (not recorded which) from PBMCs. This chain connects TRBV2 to TRBJ1-2; maybe TRBD1 (5 bases). This sequence was found in a human donor with aplastic anemia. CDR3 sequence reads: CASTTQGSGGYTF. The CDR3 DNA reads TGTGCCAGCACTACCCAGGGTAGCGGGGGCTACACCTTC. The full variable domain, in which reference TRBV2 and TRBJ1-2 provide the parts outside the CDR3, is EPEVTQTPSHQVTQMGQEVILRCVPISNHLYFYWYRQILGQKVEFLVSFYNNEISEKSEIFDDQFSVERPDGSNFTLKIRSTKLEDSAMYFCASTTQGSGGYTFGSGTRLTVV.